This T cell receptor (beta chain) was sequenced during a study of TIL therapy for anti-PD-1-resistant metastatic lung cancer. Across the whole study: Progressing patients received lymphodepletion, expanded TIL infusion and IL-2.

In germline, CDR1 is MNHEY, CDR2 SVGAGI. CDR3 length: 15 residues. V lost 5 bases and J 7 bases, leaving 15 bases between the germline ends. Noted time point: pre-treatment sample, taken before nivolumab and TIL therapy. The immunoSEQ assay was v3. Only in-frame clones appear in the TCRdb table, and some are missing; sequencing was by immunoSEQ multiplex PCR. Of tens of thousands of clones in the sample, roughly 85% were seen once. The source of this sequence is a person aged 25 to 85 with non-small cell lung cancer. The chain employs TRBV6-5 and TRBJ1-6, with D maybe TRBD1 (6 bases). Source: blood, taken at baseline. CDR3 nucleotides: TGTGCCAGCAGTAGGGTCGGACAGCTAAATTCACCCCTCCACTTT. Translated, it gives CASSRVGQLNSPLHF.